These T cell receptor beta chains were read from a single sample in a study of T cells after posttransplantation cyclophosphamide. Method: immunoSEQ multiplex PCR; TCRdb's copy keeps in-frame clones and lacks some. Observed in the sample are about 39,000 clones, none of them singletons. Sequenced material: PBMCs. Source of these receptors: a woman between 50 and 59 years old in good health and a related stem cell transplant donor. The CDR3 runs from the conserved cysteine through the conserved F or W. Fields, in order: V gene, clone size, J gene, D gene, CDR3 protein, CDR3 DNA. D genes are given only for firm matches. Rows give clone size only sometimes, using once, few, many, or a class for an expanded clone.

TRBV2,few,TRBJ2-5,NA,CASSYPAEETQYF,TGTGCCAGCAGTTACCCCGCGGAAGAGACCCAGTACTTC
TRBV7-2,many,TRBJ1-1,TRBD1,CASSFQTGGNTEAFF,TGTGCCAGCAGCTTTCAGACAGGGGGCAACACTGAAGCTTTCTTT
TRBV19,many,TRBJ2-2,TRBD2,CASIDSPLTGTSFGELFF,TGTGCCAGTATCGATTCCCCTCTAACCGGGACTAGCTTCGGGGAGCTGTTTTTT
TRBV6-1,many,TRBJ1-4,TRBD1,CASNWDRDGEKLFF,TGTGCCAGCAATTGGGACAGGGATGGAGAAAAACTGTTTTTT
TRBV11-2,few,TRBJ2-7,NA,CASSFSADYEQYF,TGTGCCAGCAGCTTCAGCGCGGACTACGAGCAGTACTTC
TRBV19,many,TRBJ1-5,NA,CASSIKAVGVNQPQHF,TGTGCCAGTAGTATAAAGGCCGTCGGGGTGAATCAGCCCCAGCATTTT
TRBV5-6,many,TRBJ2-2,NA,CASYIQGAGTGELFF,TGTGCCAGCTACATTCAAGGGGCAGGCACCGGGGAGCTGTTTTTT
TRBV6-1,many,TRBJ1-4,NA,CASRGTGRGDEKLFF,TGTGCCAGCAGGGGAACCGGGAGGGGGGATGAAAAACTGTTTTTT
TRBV4-3,many,TRBJ2-3,NA,CASSQAVGVATDTQYF,TGCGCCAGCAGCCAAGCCGTAGGGGTCGCCACAGATACGCAGTATTTT
TRBV27,many,TRBJ2-3,TRBD2,CASSLKSGLAGTQYF,TGTGCCAGCAGTTTAAAATCGGGACTAGCGGGGACGCAGTATTTT
TRBV7-3,many,TRBJ1-6,NA,CASSLSPRYNSPLHF,TGTGCCAGCAGCTTATCGCCCAGATATAATTCACCCCTCCACTTT
TRBV11-3,many,TRBJ2-7,NA,CASSFPGVAFSYEQYF,TGTGCCAGCAGCTTTCCAGGGGTCGCCTTTTCCTACGAGCAGTACTTC
TRBV5-1,many,TRBJ2-2,NA,CASSLSAYTGELFF,TGCGCCAGCAGCTTGTCTGCGTACACCGGGGAGCTGTTTTTT
TRBV5-6,many,TRBJ1-1,TRBD1,CASSLWDRMNTEAFF,TGTGCCAGCAGCCTCTGGGACAGGATGAACACTGAAGCTTTCTTT
TRBV28,few,TRBJ1-2,NA,CASSPSDRYYGYTF,TGTGCCAGCAGTCCCTCAGACAGATATTATGGCTACACCTTC
TRBV21-1,many,TRBJ1-5,NA,CASSWGQSNQPQHF,TGTGCCAGCAGCTGGGGACAGTCCAATCAGCCCCAGCATTTT
TRBV18,many,TRBJ1-6,NA,CASSPSSYNSPLHF,TGTGCCAGCTCACCCAGCTCCTATAATTCACCCCTCCACTTT
TRBV6-5,many,TRBJ1-3,TRBD1,CASSLQGAGFGNTIYF,TGTGCCAGCAGTTTACAGGGGGCTGGATTTGGAAACACCATATATTTT
TRBV6-5,many,TRBJ2-2,NA,CASRNQGFAGELFF,TGTGCCAGCAGGAATCAGGGGTTCGCCGGGGAGCTGTTTTTT
TRBV5-5,few,TRBJ2-5,NA,CASSRRVGYQETQYF,TGTGCCAGCAGCAGGAGGGTGGGGTACCAAGAGACCCAGTACTTC
TRBV7-3,many,TRBJ2-2,TRBD2,CASSSPGLAGGRGTGELFF,TGTGCCAGCAGCAGCCCGGGACTAGCGGGGGGGCGTGGCACCGGGGAGCTGTTTTTT
TRBV7-9,many,TRBJ2-4,TRBD2,CASSPGGGRGYIQYF,TGTGCCAGCAGCCCCGGGGGGGGGAGGGGATACATTCAGTACTTC
TRBV15,few,TRBJ1-2,NA,CATSRDRDPSYYGYTF,TGTGCCACCAGCAGAGATCGGGATCCCAGTTATTATGGCTACACCTTC
TRBV2,many,TRBJ2-6,NA,CASSGTALPGANVLTF,TGTGCCAGCAGTGGGACAGCCCTCCCTGGGGCCAACGTCCTGACTTTC
TRBV6-1,many,TRBJ1-6,TRBD1,CASTRDRVSGSPLHF,TGTGCCAGCACCAGAGACAGGGTCTCTGGCTCACCCCTCCACTTT
TRBV5-5,many,TRBJ2-1,TRBD2,CASSLMFGGVYEQFF,TGTGCCAGCAGCTTGATGTTCGGGGGGGTGTATGAGCAGTTCTTC
TRBV9,many,TRBJ1-2,NA,CASSGQQGLNYGYTF,TGTGCCAGCAGCGGACAACAGGGTTTAAACTATGGCTACACCTTC
TRBV27,few,TRBJ1-2,NA,CASSSRGPLYGYTF,TGTGCCAGCAGTAGCAGGGGCCCCCTCTATGGCTACACCTTC
TRBV7-9,many,TRBJ2-7,NA,CASSLEQGYEQYF,TGTGCCAGCAGCTTAGAACAGGGCTACGAGCAGTACTTC
TRBV30,many,TRBJ2-7,TRBD1,CAWSEGQGNRQYF,TGTGCCTGGAGTGAGGGACAGGGGAATAGGCAGTACTTC
TRBV11-3,many,TRBJ2-7,TRBD2,CASSSGTSGSYEQYF,TGTGCCAGCAGCTCTGGGACTAGCGGCTCCTACGAGCAGTACTTC
TRBV28,many,TRBJ1-4,TRBD1,CASSTRQGLNEKLFF,TGTGCCAGCAGTACCAGACAGGGTCTAAATGAAAAACTGTTTTTT
TRBV5-1,many,TRBJ2-3,TRBD2,CASSASGGIDTQYF,TGCGCCAGCAGCGCTAGCGGGGGTATTGATACGCAGTATTTT
TRBV4-1,many,TRBJ2-3,TRBD2,CASSQRGPGLAGGAPGDTQYF,TGCGCCAGCAGCCAACGGGGGCCGGGACTAGCGGGGGGAGCCCCCGGAGATACGCAGTATTTT
TRBV30,many,TRBJ1-2,NA,CAWRTGLRGYTF,TGTGCCTGGAGGACTGGCCTGAGGGGCTACACCTTC
TRBV27,few,TRBJ2-3,TRBD1,CASRSGGDTQYF,TGTGCCAGCAGGTCAGGGGGAGATACGCAGTATTTT
TRBV11-2,many,TRBJ2-7,TRBD1,CASSPRLRDRVSYEQYF,TGTGCCAGCAGCCCACGCCTGAGAGACAGGGTTTCCTACGAGCAGTACTTC
TRBV7-9,NA,TRBJ2-5,NA,CASSLNPKETQYF,TGTGCCAGCAGCCTAAACCCCAAAGAGACCCAGTACTTC
TRBV5-1,many,TRBJ2-2,TRBD1,CASSSDRGGTGELFF,TGCGCCAGCAGTTCTGACAGGGGGGGGACCGGGGAGCTGTTTTTT
TRBV28,many,TRBJ2-7,NA,CASSLRQVRYEQYF,TGTGCCAGCAGTCTTCGACAGGTCAGGTACGAGCAGTACTTC
TRBV28,many,TRBJ1-1,TRBD1,CASSPDRVTEAFF,TGTGCCAGCAGCCCAGACAGGGTAACTGAAGCTTTCTTT
TRBV6-1,many,TRBJ2-5,NA,CASSGGPKETQYF,TGTGCCAGCAGCGGCGGGCCTAAAGAGACCCAGTACTTC
TRBV7-6,NA,TRBJ1-1,NA,CASSATLGLNTEAFF,TGTGCCAGCAGCGCTACTCTTGGTTTGAACACTGAAGCTTTCTTT
TRBV7-3,NA,TRBJ2-1,NA,CASSQKTGREQFF,TGTGCCAGCAGTCAAAAGACGGGAAGGGAGCAGTTCTTC
TRBV5-4,many,TRBJ1-1,TRBD1,CASSLPPGGGTEAFF,TGTGCCAGCAGCTTGCCTCCAGGGGGCGGCACTGAAGCTTTCTTT
TRBV4-1,many,TRBJ2-7,TRBD1,CASSQGQGTYEQYF,TGCGCCAGCAGCCAAGGACAGGGTACCTACGAGCAGTACTTC
TRBV28,NA,TRBJ1-4,NA,CASSLGGGGDNEKLFF,TGTGCCAGCAGTTTAGGGGGCGGTGGGGATAATGAAAAACTGTTTTTT
TRBV5-1,NA,TRBJ2-6,NA,CASSWGDAVGSGANVLTF,TGCGCCAGCAGCTGGGGGGACGCGGTCGGCTCTGGGGCCAACGTCCTGACTTTC
TRBV7-2,many,TRBJ1-2,NA,CASSLGGNYGYTF,TGTGCCAGCAGCTTAGGGGGCAACTATGGCTACACCTTC